The entry below gives a single T cell receptor beta chain sequence along with its context. This sample is drawn from a study of blood T cell repertoires in COVID-19. Turning to the study itself: COVID-19 samples from acute and convalescent phases originated in the United States, Italy and Spain. The analysed material was cDNA or gDNA that came from T cells, B-cell-depleted T cells, or PBMCs.

Per germline, CDR1 MNHNY and CDR2 SVGAGI (reference sequence). V dropped 6 bases and J dropped 6; count of bases not matched to a gene: 7. This CDR3 comprises 14 residues. Original data processing: The assay estimated nucleated cells by amplifying reference gene primers. The table came from immunoSEQ multiplex PCR; TCRdb's copy has only in-frame clones and leaves some out. V and J calls and clone size are as listed in that table; D and trimming were resolved from the DNA. The table includes under 200,000 clones, around nine tenths detected once. V gene TRBV6-6 combines with J gene TRBJ1-5; 8 bases map to TRBD1. The clonotype comes from a man aged 40-49 years with active or convalescent COVID-19. The sample taken for sequencing was peripheral blood. The CDR3 region is CASRTTGEGQPQHF. The CDR3 coding sequence is TGTGCCAGCAGAACGACAGGGGAAGGTCAGCCCCAGCATTTT.